This T cell receptor (beta chain) was recovered during a study of somatic mutations in cytotoxic T cells in rheumatoid arthritis (dated by TCRdb to the late 2010s). Study-level background: Patient peripheral blood (30 ml EDTA) was drawn right after diagnosis and before any treatment started. Some T-cell populations stained with V beta antibodies were sorted by flow on a FACSAria II or Sony SH800 to nearly 100% purity, with sorted V beta1+ cells additionally subjected to TCRB sequencing. The study asked whether expanded CD8+ T-cell clones in newly diagnosed, untreated rheumatoid arthritis carry somatic mutations, and used TCRB deep sequencing to characterize clonality. A total of about 67 rheumatoid arthritis patients and 15 to 20 healthy controls underwent TCRB deep sequencing. Patients and controls did not essentially differ in median age, which was nearly identical between the groups.

Flow cytometry confirmed the purity of CD4+ and CD8+ cells that had been isolated by positive magnetic bead selection on an AutoMACS. Clonal expansions were first screened by flow cytometry with a TCR V beta antibody panel, then characterized by TCRB deep sequencing of sorted CD8+ fractions. Peripheral blood mononuclear cells were isolated by Ficoll-Paque PLUS density gradient separation. DNA was extracted from CD4-enriched, CD8-enriched or PBMC samples with Nucleospin Tissue or Tissue XS kits and quantified with a Qubit 2.0 fluorometer. The immunoSEQ assay was applied to genomic DNA for TCRB CDR3 sequencing. In the source study's methods: Published virus-specific TCRB sequences were compared with patient CD8+ clones larger than 1%, and only a few matches were found. Only productive TCRB rearrangements were included in the analyses. Clonality was calculated as a Shannon entropy-based productive clonality index, and a clone was defined by a unique TCRB CDR3 sequence. Repertoire overlap between two samples was calculated from the template counts of each clone relative to total templates per sample. Flow cytometry-measured V-gene usage correlated with V-gene usage from TCRB sequencing, with a Spearman r of more than 0.6. The source is immuneACCESS, and TCRdb retained only in-frame sequences with V and J called. Part of the clones is not carried over; for the studies checked, unresolved V genes explain less than half of this, and the remainder is unexplained. V, J and clone size are those of that table, while D and trimming were read from the DNA. In all, the sample holds tens of thousands of clones, and approximately 83% of those were seen once. Jointly, the top ten make up over 13% of the sample.

What the study reported, not specific to this receptor: It was unknown which antigens the expanded CD8+ clones targeted, and their absence from virus-specific databases did not exclude viral specificity. CD8+ T-cell clonality did not differ significantly between rheumatoid arthritis patients and age-matched healthy controls. The largest CD8+ clone made up more than 20% of CD8+ cells in about an eighth of the 65 patients, and blood and synovial fluid shared several identical CD8+ TCRB sequences. Healthy controls showed no age-related increase in CD8+ clonality, whereas patients did (Spearman r ≈ 0.47). The finding that TRBV07 was slightly underrepresented in patients was left unadjusted for multiple comparisons.

For this clone: No antigen is known for it. No clone much larger than this one lies a single base away; base qualities are absent.

CDR1 and CDR2, per the germline V gene (reference sequence), are MNHEY and SMNVEV. V is cut by 5 bases and J by 1 base, and the space between the germline ends is 9 bases. The CDR3 runs 14 residues from the cysteine to the phenylalanine. CDR3 DNA only is kept here, 42 bases in frame from base 1. The receptor was derived from an adult with rheumatoid arthritis. This sequence uses TRBV27 and TRBJ1-5; a tentative D match to TRBD1 spans 5 bases. The sample comprised CD8+ T cells sorted from blood. In nucleotide form, the sequence is TGTGCCAGCAGTACAGGTGAGAGCAATCAGCCCCAGCATTTT. This sequence encodes CASSTGESNQPQHF.